The clone carrying this T cell receptor beta chain was picked up many times. Its antigen is unidentified. The V and J ends lost 5 bases and 2 bases respectively, with 22 bases between them. Germline assignment: CDR1 SGHAT and CDR2 FQNNGV. This CDR3 spans 18 amino acids. TCRdb itself ran the 5' RACE reads through MiXCR, one entry per CDR3 protein. Of about 700,000 distinct CDR3 sequences listed, over 5% were seen once; the top ten hold around 2%. These data belong to a study of identical twins. Whole-study results and caveats: Beta out-of-frame sequences displayed a weaker excess of sharing between twins. Compared with models, monozygotic twins showed more out-of-frame TCR alpha sharing. In cord blood, abundant beta clonotypes had fewer insertions; memory showed no trend. The study based its conclusions on cross-sectional statistical analysis and did not follow the same donors.

The rearrangement uses TRBV11-2 and TRBJ2-1, with TRBD2 as a possible D gene (6 bases). Material for sequencing was naive T cells sorted from blood. The clonotype originates from a young man in good health. CDR3 DNA: TGTGCCAGCAGCCTGGGGGTTAGTCGGGAGTCCCCCTACAATGAGCAGTTCTTC. Encoded protein: CASSLGVSRESPYNEQFF.